Presented here are 32 T cell receptor beta chains from one specimen sequenced in a study of monozygotic twins with inflammatory bowel disease. TCRdb reprocessed the 5' RACE reads and reports one entry per CDR3 protein, with no DNA. The sample includes some 99,000 distinct CDR3 sequences. The sequenced sample was blood. Source of these receptors: a human donor with ulcerative colitis or Crohn's disease, or a healthy co-twin of an affected twin (not recorded which).

CDR3 in amino acids: CASSPQAGQYSNQPQHF. The chain joins TRBV18 to TRBJ1-5; checking the TCRdb D call of TRBD1 is not possible without DNA. Germline-derived CDR1 and CDR2 are KGHSH and LQKENI. The CDR3 has 17 amino acids.

The chain has TRBV29-1 and TRBJ2-1; the TCRdb D gene call, TRBD2, has no DNA to confirm it. Germline CDR1 reads SQVTM; CDR2 reads ANQGSEA. This CDR3 has 14 amino acids. The CDR3 loop reads CSVDRSAGYNEQFF.

This chain joins TRBV6-6 and TRBJ1-2; TCRdb returns TRBD1, unconfirmable since there is no DNA. Per germline, CDR1 MNHNY and CDR2 SVGAGI (reference sequence). CDR3 length equals 14 residues. This CDR3 is CASSYSGQAYGYTF.

The chain is built from TRBV6-2 or TRBV6-3 and TRBJ2-3; TCRdb designates TRBD2, a call that cannot be tested without DNA. The CDR3 is 18 amino acids. Per germline, CDR1 MNHEY and CDR2 SVGEGT. CDR3 amino acids: CAGSYAQTSGSSTDTQYF.

The J gene is TRBJ1-5, the V gene TRBV29-1; there is no DNA to check the TCRdb D call of TRBD1. CDR1 and CDR2 (germline): SQVTM, ANQGSEA. The CDR3 sequence is 13 residues long. The CDR3 sequence: CSVKPQGNQPQHF. Based on the CDR3 plus reference TRBV29-1 and TRBJ1-5, the full variable domain is SAVISQKPSRDICQRGTSLTIQCQVDSQVTMMFWYRQQPGQSLTLIATANQGSEATYESGFVIDKFPISRPNLTFSTLTVSNMSPEDSSIYLCSVKPQGNQPQHFGDGTRLSIL.

This rearrangement joins TRBV20-1 to TRBJ2-1; with no DNA, the TCRdb D assignment of TRBD2 cannot be verified. CDR1 and CDR2 (germline): DFQATT, SNEGSKA (reference sequence). The CDR3 is 16 amino acids. Here the CDR3 reads CSARDPAGTSYNEQFF.

The V gene is TRBV25-1, the J gene TRBJ2-3; the D gene TCRdb calls, TRBD1, cannot be checked with no DNA. Germline V CDR1 and CDR2: MGHDK, SYGVNS. This CDR3 region has 17 residues. The CDR3 region is CASDGTGRGASTDTQYF.

V is TRBV24-1 and J is TRBJ2-5. The CDR3 extends over 13 amino acids. Looked up from germline, CDR1 is KGHDR and CDR2 is SFDVKD. The CDR3 sequence is CATSDTGKETQYF.

The chain uses TRBV27 and TRBJ1-5; TCRdb designates TRBD1, a call that cannot be tested without DNA. The V gene's germline CDR1 is MNHEY and CDR2 SMNVEV (reference sequence). The CDR3 spans 14 residues. The CDR3 protein is CASSTGVIGQPQHF.

V gene TRBV21-1 combines with J gene TRBJ1-5; TCRdb proposes TRBD1, but this gene call is untestable without DNA. TRBV21-1 is labeled a pseudogene. The CDR3 loop spans 16 amino acids. The CDR3 protein is CASSKATGQSNQPQHF.

The V call is TRBV5-1, the J call TRBJ1-1; TCRdb proposes TRBD1, but this gene call is untestable without DNA. This CDR3 is 13 amino acids long. Germline V CDR1 and CDR2: SGHRS, YFSETQ. The CDR3: CASSFRGETEAFF.

The gene calls are TRBV5-6 and TRBJ2-1; TCRdb's D gene call, TRBD2, goes unchecked for lack of DNA. The germline V gene has CDR1 SGHDT and CDR2 YYEEEE. The CDR3 loop spans 17 amino acids. CDR3 residues: CASSLFLAGGTDNEQFF.

CDR3: CASSFTGAERETQYF. The rearrangement links TRBV7-9 to TRBJ2-5; TCRdb indicates TRBD1, and absent DNA this call remains unverified. The V gene's germline CDR1 is SEHNR and CDR2 FQNEAQ (reference sequence). The CDR3 is 15 amino acids. The full variable domain, completed using reference TRBV7-9 and TRBJ2-5, is DTGVSQNPRHKITKRGQNVTFRCDPISEHNRLYWYRQTLGQGPEFLTYFQNEAQLEKSRLLSDRFSAERPKGSFSTLEIQRTEQGDSAMYLCASSFTGAERETQYFGPGTRLLVL.

CDR3 in amino acids: CASSLRTGDTEAFF. The genes are TRBV12-3 or TRBV12-4 and TRBJ1-1; without DNA, the TCRdb call of TRBD1 cannot be checked. The CDR3 spans 14 residues.

The chain couples TRBV11-2 to TRBJ1-1; TCRdb selects TRBD1, and the lack of DNA leaves this call unchecked. CDR3 length: 14 amino acids. Germline V gives CDR1 SGHAT, CDR2 FQNNGV. The CDR3 sequence: CASSLNRGNTEAFF.

The chain uses TRBV18 and TRBJ2-1; TCRdb designates TRBD2, a call that cannot be tested without DNA. Germline V gives CDR1 KGHSH, CDR2 LQKENI. The length of the CDR3 is 17 residues. The CDR3 sequence is CASSPRGLAGAGNEQFF.

The V gene is TRBV6-1, the J gene TRBJ2-1; TCRdb outputs TRBD2, but without DNA this stays unchecked. Germline V CDR1 and CDR2: MNHNS, SASEGT. This CDR3 is built from 15 residues. The CDR3: CASRETSGAYNEQFF.

The chain employs TRBV29-1 and TRBJ2-1; TCRdb names TRBD1, which stays unverified in the absence of DNA. The CDR3 is made up of 13 amino acids. Germline V gene lookup returns CDR1 SQVTM and CDR2 ANQGSEA. The CDR3 here is CSVAPGTGNEQFF.

The chain employs TRBV12-3 or TRBV12-4 and TRBJ2-2; checking the TCRdb D call of TRBD1 is not possible without DNA. The CDR3 length is 14 residues. CDR3: CASTRAGVGGELFF.

Here the CDR3 reads CASSLAPEWGSYEQYF. The chain links TRBV7-9 to TRBJ2-7. Germline CDR1 reads SEHNR; CDR2 reads FQNEAQ (reference sequence). This CDR3 has 16 residues.

CDR3 residues: CASSLTYLQGNGYTF. This chain uses TRBV5-1 with TRBJ1-2; with no DNA, the TCRdb D assignment of TRBD1 cannot be verified. The CDR3 length is 15 residues. CDR1 and CDR2 from the germline V gene are SGHRS and YFSETQ.

The V gene is TRBV7-9, the J gene TRBJ2-1; the TCRdb call, TRBD2, lacks DNA for checking. Germline V gene data show CDR1 as SEHNR and CDR2 as FQNEAQ (reference sequence). This CDR3 region has 17 residues. The CDR3: CASSLGGGSASYNEQFF. The variable domain in full, completed from reference TRBV7-9 and TRBJ2-1, reads DTGVSQNPRHKITKRGQNVTFRCDPISEHNRLYWYRQTLGQGPEFLTYFQNEAQLEKSRLLSDRFSAERPKGSFSTLEIQRTEQGDSAMYLCASSLGGGSASYNEQFFGPGTRLTVL.

The chain has TRBV4-2 and TRBJ2-5; checking the TCRdb D call of TRBD2 is not possible without DNA. The CDR3 has 16 residues. The germline CDR1 and CDR2 sequences are LGHNA and YNFKEQ. The CDR3 region is CASSQGGTSGQETQYF.

The rearrangement joins TRBV7-2 to TRBJ2-7; TCRdb proposes TRBD2, but this gene call is untestable without DNA. The CDR3 is 15 amino acids. Germline V CDR1 and CDR2: SGHTA, FQGNSA. The CDR3 sequence: CASSFGLAKNYEQYF.

The rearrangement joins TRBV7-2 to TRBJ2-1; TCRdb designates TRBD2, a call that cannot be tested without DNA. The CDR3 is 15 amino acids. Germline V gene data show CDR1 as SGHTA and CDR2 as FQGNSA. The CDR3 protein is CASTQDPAGGNEQFF.

The chain carries TRBV7-2 and TRBJ2-5; TCRdb designates TRBD2, a call that cannot be tested without DNA. The CDR3 loop spans 16 amino acids. Germline V lookup: CDR1 SGHTA, CDR2 FQGNSA. The CDR3 reads CASSFVAGGPGETQYF.

The chain couples TRBV19 to TRBJ1-1. CDR3 length: 11 amino acids. The V gene's germline CDR1 is LNHDA and CDR2 SQIVND (reference sequence). The CDR3 protein is CASSLGSEAFF.

The chain has TRBV20-1 and TRBJ2-2; TCRdb designates TRBD2, a call that cannot be tested without DNA. CDR3 length equals 15 residues. CDR1 is DFQATT and CDR2 is SNEGSKA in the germline V gene (reference sequence). The CDR3 spells CSARDKREMAGELFF.

The gene calls are TRBV5-1 and TRBJ2-1; TCRdb proposes TRBD2, but this gene call is untestable without DNA. The CDR3 runs 17 residues. CDR1 is SGHRS and CDR2 is YFSETQ in the germline V gene. CDR3 in amino acids: CASSDRRASGRDNEQFF.

The CDR3 region is CASSLYRAGEQFF. The rearrangement joins TRBV5-6 to TRBJ2-1; TCRdb calls TRBD1, which cannot be checked without DNA. Germline values: CDR1 SGHDT, CDR2 YYEEEE. This CDR3 region has 13 residues.

This rearrangement joins TRBV6-2 or TRBV6-3 to TRBJ2-1; TCRdb picks TRBD1, but there is no DNA to check that call. Per the germline V gene, CDR1 is MNHEY and CDR2 is SVGEGT. This CDR3 is built from 12 residues. The CDR3 loop is CASSPRDSEQFF.

The chain is built from TRBV5-1 and TRBJ2-5; TCRdb indicates TRBD1, and absent DNA this call remains unverified. The CDR3 loop spans 15 amino acids. Germline CDR1 reads SGHRS; CDR2 reads YFSETQ. CDR3 loop: CASSLNPGAQETQYF.